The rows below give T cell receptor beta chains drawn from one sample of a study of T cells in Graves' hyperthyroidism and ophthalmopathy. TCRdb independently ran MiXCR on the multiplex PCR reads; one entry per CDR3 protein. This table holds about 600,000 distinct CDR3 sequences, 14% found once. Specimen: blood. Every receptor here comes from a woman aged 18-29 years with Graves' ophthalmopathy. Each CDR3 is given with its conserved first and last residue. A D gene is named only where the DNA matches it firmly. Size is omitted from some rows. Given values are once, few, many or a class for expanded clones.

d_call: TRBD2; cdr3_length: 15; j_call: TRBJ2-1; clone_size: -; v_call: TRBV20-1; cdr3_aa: CSARLGLAGYNEQFF; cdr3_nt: TGCAGTGCTAGACTGGGACTAGCGGGCTACAATGAGCAGTTCTTC
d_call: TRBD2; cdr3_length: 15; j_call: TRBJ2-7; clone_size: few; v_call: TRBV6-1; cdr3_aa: CASSDNSGSSYEQYF; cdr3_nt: TGTGCCAGCAGTGACAATAGCGGGAGTTCCTACGAGCAGTACTTC
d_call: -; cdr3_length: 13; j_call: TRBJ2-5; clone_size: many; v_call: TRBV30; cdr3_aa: CAWRLGGGETQYF; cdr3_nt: TGTGCCTGGAGACTAGGAGGGGGAGAGACCCAGTACTTC
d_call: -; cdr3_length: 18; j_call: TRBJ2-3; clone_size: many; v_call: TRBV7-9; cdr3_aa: CASSPSQVGAHSTDTQYF; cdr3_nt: TGTGCCAGCAGCCCTTCCCAGGTCGGGGCCCATAGCACAGATACGCAGTATTTT
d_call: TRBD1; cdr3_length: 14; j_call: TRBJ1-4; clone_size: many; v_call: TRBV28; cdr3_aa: CASSPGQWSEKLFF; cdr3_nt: TGTGCCAGCAGTCCGGGACAGTGGAGTGAAAAACTGTTTTTT
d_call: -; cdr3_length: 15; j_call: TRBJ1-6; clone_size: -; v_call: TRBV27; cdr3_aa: CASSLFQGMNSPLHF; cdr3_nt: TGTGCCAGCAGTTTATTTCAGGGGATGAATTCACCCCTCCACTTT
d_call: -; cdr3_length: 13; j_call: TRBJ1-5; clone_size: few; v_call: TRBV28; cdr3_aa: CASRGRGNQPQHF; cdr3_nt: TGTGCCAGCAGGGGCCGGGGCAATCAGCCCCAGCATTTT
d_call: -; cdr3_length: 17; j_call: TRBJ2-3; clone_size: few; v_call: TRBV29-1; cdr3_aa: CSVEGSLGASNTDTQYF; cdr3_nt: TGCAGCGTTGAAGGGTCTCTGGGGGCCTCTAACACAGATACGCAGTATTTT
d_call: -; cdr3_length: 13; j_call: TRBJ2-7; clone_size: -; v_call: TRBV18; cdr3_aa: CASLPVGSYEQYF; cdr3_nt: TGTGCCAGCTTACCAGTAGGTTCCTACGAACAGTACTTC
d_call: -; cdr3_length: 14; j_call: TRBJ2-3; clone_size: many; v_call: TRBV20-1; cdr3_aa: CSLLDKALTDTQYF; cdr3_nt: TGCAGTCTGCTAGACAAAGCCCTCACAGATACGCAGTATTTT
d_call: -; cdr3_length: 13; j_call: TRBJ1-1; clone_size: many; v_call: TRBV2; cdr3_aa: CASQQGWNTEAFF; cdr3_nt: TGTGCCAGCCAGCAGGGGTGGAACACTGAAGCTTTCTTT
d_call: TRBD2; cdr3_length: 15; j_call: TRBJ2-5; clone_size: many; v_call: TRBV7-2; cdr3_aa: CASSLELAGVETQYF; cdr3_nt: TGTGCCAGCAGCTTGGAGCTAGCGGGAGTGGAGACCCAGTACTTC
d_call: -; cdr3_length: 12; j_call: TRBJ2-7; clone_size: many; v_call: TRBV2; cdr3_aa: CASSVDRNEQYF; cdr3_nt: TGTGCCAGCAGCGTTGACAGGAACGAGCAGTACTTC
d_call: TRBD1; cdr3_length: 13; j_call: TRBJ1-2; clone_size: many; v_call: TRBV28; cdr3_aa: CAGQGGGLYGYTF; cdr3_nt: TGTGCCGGACAGGGAGGGGGCCTTTATGGCTACACCTTC
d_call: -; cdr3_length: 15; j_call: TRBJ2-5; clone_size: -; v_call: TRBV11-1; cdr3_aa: CASRQGSLMRETQYF; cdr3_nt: TGTGCCAGCAGACAGGGCTCTTTAATGAGAGAGACCCAGTACTTC
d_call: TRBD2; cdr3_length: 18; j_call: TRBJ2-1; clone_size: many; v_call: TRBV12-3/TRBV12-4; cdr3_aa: CASSSITGTSGNYNEQFF; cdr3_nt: TGTGCCAGCAGTTCTATCACCGGGACTAGCGGAAACTACAATGAGCAGTTCTTC
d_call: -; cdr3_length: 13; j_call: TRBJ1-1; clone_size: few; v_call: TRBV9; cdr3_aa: CASANRDYTEAFF; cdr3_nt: TGTGCCAGCGCCAACAGGGATTACACTGAAGCTTTCTTT
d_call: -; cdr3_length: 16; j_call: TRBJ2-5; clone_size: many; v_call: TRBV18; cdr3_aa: CASSPSERLIRETQYF; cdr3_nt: TGTGCCAGCTCACCAAGCGAGCGGTTAATCCGGGAGACCCAGTACTTC
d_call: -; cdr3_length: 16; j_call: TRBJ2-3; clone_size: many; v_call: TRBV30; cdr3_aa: CAWSVSGRRTTDTQYF; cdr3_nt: TGTGCCTGGAGTGTAAGTGGACGGAGAACCACAGATACGCAGTATTTT
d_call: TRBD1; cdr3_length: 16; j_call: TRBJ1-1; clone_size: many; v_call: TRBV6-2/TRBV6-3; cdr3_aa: CASSYSNYRGRTEAFF; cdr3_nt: TGTGCCAGCAGTTACTCGAATTACAGGGGGCGGACTGAAGCTTTCTTT
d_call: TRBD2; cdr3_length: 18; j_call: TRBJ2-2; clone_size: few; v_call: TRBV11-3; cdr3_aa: CASSRRATSGTYTGELFF; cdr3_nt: TGTGCCAGCAGCCGTCGAGCTACTAGCGGGACTTACACCGGGGAGCTGTTTTTT
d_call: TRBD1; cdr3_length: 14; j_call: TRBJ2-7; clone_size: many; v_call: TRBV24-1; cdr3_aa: CATSDPRQGYEQYF; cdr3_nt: TGTGCCACCAGTGACCCGAGACAGGGATACGAGCAGTACTTC
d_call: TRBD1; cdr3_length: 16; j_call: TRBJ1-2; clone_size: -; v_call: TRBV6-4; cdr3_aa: CASSPQPWDRGYGYTF; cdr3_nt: TGTGCCAGCAGCCCCCAGCCCTGGGACAGGGGGTATGGCTACACCTTC
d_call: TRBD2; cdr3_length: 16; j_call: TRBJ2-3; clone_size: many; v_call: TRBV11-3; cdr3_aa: CASSFGTSGSTDTQYF; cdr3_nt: TGTGCCAGCAGCTTCGGGACTAGCGGGAGCACAGATACGCAGTATTTT
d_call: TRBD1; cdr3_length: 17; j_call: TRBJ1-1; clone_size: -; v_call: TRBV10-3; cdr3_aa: CAISLTGQGARDTEAFF; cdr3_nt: TGTGCCATCAGCCTCACAGGGCAGGGGGCGAGAGACACTGAAGCTTTCTTT
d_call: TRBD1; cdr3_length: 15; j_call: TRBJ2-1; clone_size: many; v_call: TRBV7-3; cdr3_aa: CASNKQGDPYNEQFF; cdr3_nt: TGTGCCAGCAACAAACAGGGGGACCCCTACAATGAGCAGTTCTTC
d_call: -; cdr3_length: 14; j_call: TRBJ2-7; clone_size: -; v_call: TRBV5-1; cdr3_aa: CASSFRDTPYEQYF; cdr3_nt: TGCGCCAGCAGCTTCCGGGACACTCCCTACGAGCAGTACTTC
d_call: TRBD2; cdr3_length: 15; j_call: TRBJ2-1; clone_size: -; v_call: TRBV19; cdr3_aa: CASSPSSGSINEQFF; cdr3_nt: TGTGCCAGTAGCCCCTCTAGCGGGAGTATCAATGAGCAGTTCTTC
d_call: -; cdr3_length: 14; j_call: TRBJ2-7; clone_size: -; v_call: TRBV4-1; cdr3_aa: CASSQVLRTYEQYF; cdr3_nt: TGCGCCAGCAGCCAAGTCCTCAGAACGTACGAGCAGTACTTC
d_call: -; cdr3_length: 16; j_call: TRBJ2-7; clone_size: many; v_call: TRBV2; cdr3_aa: CASSEARSGGAYEQYF; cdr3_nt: TGTGCCAGCAGTGAAGCGAGAAGCGGAGGGGCCTACGAGCAGTACTTC
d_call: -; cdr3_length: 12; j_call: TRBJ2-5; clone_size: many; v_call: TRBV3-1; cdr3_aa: CASSQDVRTQYF; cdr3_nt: TGTGCCAGCAGCCAAGATGTGCGAACCCAGTACTTC
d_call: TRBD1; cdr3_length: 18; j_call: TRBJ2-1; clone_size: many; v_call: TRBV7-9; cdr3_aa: CASSLGKGQGVSYNEQFF; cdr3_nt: TGTGCCAGCAGCTTAGGGAAGGGACAGGGGGTCTCCTACAATGAGCAGTTCTTC
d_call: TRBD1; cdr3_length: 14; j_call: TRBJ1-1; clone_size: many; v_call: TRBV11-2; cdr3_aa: CASSYGTGGTEAFF; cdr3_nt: TGTGCCAGCAGCTACGGGACAGGGGGCACTGAAGCTTTCTTT
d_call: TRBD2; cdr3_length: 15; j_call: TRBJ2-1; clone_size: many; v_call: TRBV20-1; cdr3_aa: CSAPRLAGSYNEQFF; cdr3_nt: TGCAGTGCTCCGCGACTAGCGGGCTCCTACAATGAGCAGTTCTTC
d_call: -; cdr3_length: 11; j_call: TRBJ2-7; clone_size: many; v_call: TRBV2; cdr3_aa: CASSDVDEQYF; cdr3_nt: TGTGCCAGCAGTGATGTTGACGAGCAGTACTTC
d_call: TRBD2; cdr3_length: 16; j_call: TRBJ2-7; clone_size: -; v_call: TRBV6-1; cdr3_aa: CASSGALAGDPYEQYF; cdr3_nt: TGTGCCAGCAGTGGCGCACTAGCGGGAGACCCCTACGAGCAGTACTTC
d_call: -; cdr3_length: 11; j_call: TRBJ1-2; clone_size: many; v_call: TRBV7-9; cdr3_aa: CASSLWAGYTF; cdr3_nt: TGTGCCAGCAGCTTATGGGCGGGCTACACCTTC
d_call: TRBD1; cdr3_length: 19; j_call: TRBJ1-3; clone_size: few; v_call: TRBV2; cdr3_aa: CASSERGQGDLLLRNTIYF; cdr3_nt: TGTGCCAGCAGTGAACGGGGACAGGGTGACCTCCTGTTGAGAAACACCATATATTTT
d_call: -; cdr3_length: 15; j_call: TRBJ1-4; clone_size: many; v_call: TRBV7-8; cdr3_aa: CASSSGHSTNEKLFF; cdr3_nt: TGTGCCAGCAGCTCTGGACATTCAACTAATGAAAAACTGTTTTTT
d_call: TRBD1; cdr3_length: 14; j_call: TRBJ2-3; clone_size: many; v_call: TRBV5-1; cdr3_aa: CASSLQGVGDTQYF; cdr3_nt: TGCGCCAGCAGCTTACAGGGGGTAGGAGATACGCAGTATTTT
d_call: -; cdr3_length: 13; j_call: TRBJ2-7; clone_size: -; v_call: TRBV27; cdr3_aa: CASSLSGWGEQYF; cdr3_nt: TGTGCCAGCAGTTTATCGGGGTGGGGCGAGCAGTACTTC
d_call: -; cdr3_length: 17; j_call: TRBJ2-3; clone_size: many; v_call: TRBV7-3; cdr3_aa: CASSDTPRSGSTDTQYF; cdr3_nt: TGTGCCAGCAGCGATACCCCCAGGAGCGGAAGCACAGATACGCAGTATTTT
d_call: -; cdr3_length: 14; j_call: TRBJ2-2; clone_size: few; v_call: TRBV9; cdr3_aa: CASSVVSNTGELFF; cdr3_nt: TGTGCCAGCAGCGTAGTGTCGAACACCGGGGAGCTGTTTTTT
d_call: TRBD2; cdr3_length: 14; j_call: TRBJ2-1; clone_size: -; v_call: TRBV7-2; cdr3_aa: CASNTGLAGNEQFF; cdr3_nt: TGTGCCAGCAACACCGGACTAGCTGGGAATGAGCAGTTCTTC
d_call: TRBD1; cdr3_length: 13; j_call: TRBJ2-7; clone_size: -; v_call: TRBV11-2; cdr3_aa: CASRLRDRAEQYF; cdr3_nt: TGTGCCAGCAGACTCCGGGACAGGGCCGAGCAGTACTTC
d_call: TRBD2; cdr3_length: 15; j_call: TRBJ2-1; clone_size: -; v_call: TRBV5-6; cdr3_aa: CASSPGTSLGNEQFF; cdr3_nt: TGTGCCAGCAGCCCCGGGACTAGTCTGGGCAATGAGCAGTTCTTC
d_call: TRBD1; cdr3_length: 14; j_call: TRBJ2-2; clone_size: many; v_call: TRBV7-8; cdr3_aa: CASSSQGSTGELFF; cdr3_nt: TGTGCCAGCAGCTCACAGGGGAGCACCGGGGAGCTGTTTTTT
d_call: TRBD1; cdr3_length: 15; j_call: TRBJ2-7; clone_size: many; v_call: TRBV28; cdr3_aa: CASSTMGQTRYEQYF; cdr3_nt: TGTGCCAGCAGTACGATGGGACAGACTCGCTACGAGCAGTACTTC
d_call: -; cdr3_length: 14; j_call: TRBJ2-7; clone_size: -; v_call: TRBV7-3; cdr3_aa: CASSHGTSGYEQHF; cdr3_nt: TGTGCCAGCAGCCACGGGACAAGCGGTTACGAGCAGCACTTC
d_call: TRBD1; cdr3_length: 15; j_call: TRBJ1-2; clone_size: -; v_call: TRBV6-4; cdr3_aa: CASSEYGTGNYGYTF; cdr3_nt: TGTGCCAGCAGTGAATATGGGACAGGAAACTATGGCTACACCTTC
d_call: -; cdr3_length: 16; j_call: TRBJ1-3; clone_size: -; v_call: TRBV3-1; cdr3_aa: CASSVEGRISGNTIYF; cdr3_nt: TGTGCCAGCAGCGTGGAGGGCCGGATCTCTGGAAACACCATATATTTT
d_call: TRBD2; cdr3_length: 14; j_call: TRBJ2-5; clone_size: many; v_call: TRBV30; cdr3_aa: CAWSTASGQETQYF; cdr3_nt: TGTGCCTGGAGTACAGCTAGCGGGCAAGAGACCCAGTACTTC
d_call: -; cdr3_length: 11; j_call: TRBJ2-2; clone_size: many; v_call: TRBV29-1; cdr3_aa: CSVKNTGELFF; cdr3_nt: TGCAGCGTCAAAAACACCGGGGAGCTGTTTTTT
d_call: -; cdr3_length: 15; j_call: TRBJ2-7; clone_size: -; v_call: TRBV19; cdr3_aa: CASTPGVASSYEQYF; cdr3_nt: TGTGCCAGTACCCCAGGTGTTGCGAGCTCCTACGAGCAGTACTTC
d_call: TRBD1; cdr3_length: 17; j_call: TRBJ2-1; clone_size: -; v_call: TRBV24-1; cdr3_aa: CATSDLGDRYSYNEQFF; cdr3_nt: TGTGCCACCAGTGACTTAGGGGACAGGTACTCCTACAATGAGCAGTTCTTC
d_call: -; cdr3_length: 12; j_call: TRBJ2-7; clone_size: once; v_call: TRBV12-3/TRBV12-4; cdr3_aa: CASSGDGTEQYF; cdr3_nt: TGTGCCAGCAGTGGGGACGGGACCGAGCAGTACTTC
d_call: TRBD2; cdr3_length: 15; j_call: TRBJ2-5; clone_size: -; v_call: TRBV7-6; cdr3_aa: CASSLALAAQETQYF; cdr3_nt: TGTGCCAGCAGCTTAGCTCTAGCGGCTCAAGAGACCCAGTACTTC